This T cell receptor beta chain was found in a study of Ad26.COV2.S vaccination and SARS-CoV-2 variants. The length of the CDR3 is 15 residues. Germline CDR1 and CDR2: MGHDK and SYGVNS. V lost 2 bases, J lost 4 bases, and 7 bases stayed unmatched. The sample's treatment: roughly 18 received Ad26.COV2.S at low or high dose, single or two shots; about 5 received placebo; per-sample allocation not given. The investigators took samples on day 63 after the first vaccine or placebo injection. Within Boston, the person who donated was an adult of 18-55 years. Ad26 vector vaccine expressed Wuhan-strain SARS-CoV-2 spike. TCRdb's copy holds only in-frame clones and misses some; the assay was immunoSEQ multiplex PCR. Among 200,000 to 250,000 clones listed, around 89% were seen once.

The material was peripheral blood, obtained in a trial of Ad26.COV2.S vaccine versus placebo. This receptor was taken from a person between 18 and 59 years old who received the Ad26.COV2.S COVID-19 vaccine or a placebo. The V call is TRBV25-1, the J call TRBJ2-5; 7 positions agree with TRBD1. CDR3 sequence reads: CASSEGDREGETQYF. CDR3 coding DNA: TGTGCCAGCAGTGAAGGAGACAGGGAAGGAGAGACCCAGTACTTC.